This TCR beta chain emerged from a study of regulatory T cells in long-lasting Graves disease. In building TCR beta libraries, iRepertoire HTBI primers were used together with Arm-PCR of CDR3 regions. TCRdb re-derived calls from the multiplex PCR reads in MiXCR, one entry per CDR3 protein. In the table there are 560,000 or so distinct CDR3 sequences, roughly 16% of which are singletons. Regarding time point: newly diagnosed GD, antithyroid drugs for less than 3 months. PBMC-derived RNA was used for the TCR library. Germline V gene sequence: CDR1 MNHNS, CDR2 SASEGT. The CDR3 runs to 17 residues. Trimming took 5 bases from V and 9 from J, leaving 26 bases between them. The same specimen was also included in a second study, on T cells in Graves' hyperthyroidism and ophthalmopathy. Turning to that study: Hyperthyroidism was newly diagnosed in patients aged 18 to 65 (duration under 2 months).

The sequencing used peripheral blood mononuclear cells (PBMCs), collected at new diagnosis, from a patient treated with antithyroid drugs. The receptor comes from a man aged 18 to 30 with Graves disease. The chain employs TRBV6-1 and TRBJ2-1; a possible D gene is TRBD2 (6 bases). The CDR3: CASSRRGLGGRNSEQFF. The CDR3 DNA reads as TGTGCCAGCAGTCGGAGGGGCCTCGGTGGTAGGAACAGTGAGCAGTTCTTC.